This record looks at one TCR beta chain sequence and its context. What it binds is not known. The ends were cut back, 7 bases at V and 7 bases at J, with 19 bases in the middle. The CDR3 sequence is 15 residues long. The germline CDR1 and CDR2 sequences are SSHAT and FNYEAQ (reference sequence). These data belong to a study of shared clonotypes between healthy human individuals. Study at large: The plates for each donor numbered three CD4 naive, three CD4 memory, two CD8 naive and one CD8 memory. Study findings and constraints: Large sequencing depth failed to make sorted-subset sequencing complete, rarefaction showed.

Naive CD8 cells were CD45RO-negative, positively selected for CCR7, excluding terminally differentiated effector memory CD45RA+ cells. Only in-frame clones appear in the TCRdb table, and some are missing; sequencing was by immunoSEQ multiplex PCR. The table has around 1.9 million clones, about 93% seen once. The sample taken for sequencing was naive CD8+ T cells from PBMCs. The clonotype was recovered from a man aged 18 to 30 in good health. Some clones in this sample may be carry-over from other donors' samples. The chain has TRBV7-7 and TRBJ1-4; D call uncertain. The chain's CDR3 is CASNMSGPFSEKLFF. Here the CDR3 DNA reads TGTGCCAGCAACATGTCCGGACCCTTCTCTGAAAAACTGTTTTTT.